This T cell receptor (beta chain) is drawn from a study of PD-1 blockade in mismatch repair-deficient tumors. V gave up 4 bases and J gave up 7 bases; unmatched junction bases: 8. This CDR3 region has 14 residues. In germline, CDR1 is SGHRS, CDR2 YFSETQ. Some clones are missing from TCRdb's copy, which holds only in-frame ones; the method was immunoSEQ multiplex PCR. The table has tens of thousands of clones, approximately 81% seen once; the top ten hold roughly 6%. The chain employs TRBV5-1 and TRBJ1-2, with 9 bases that match TRBD1. This clonotype originated in an adult with mismatch repair-deficient cancer. Sequenced here: peripheral blood, sampled 44 weeks after starting pembrolizumab. The CDR3 DNA reads as TGCGCCAGCAGCCTGAGGACAGGGGAGGTTGGCTACACCTTC. This translates into CASSLRTGEVGYTF.